A single sample is the source of the 20 T cell receptor beta chains below, sequenced in a study of blood T cell repertoires in COVID-19. The data were produced by immunoSEQ multiplex PCR, yet TCRdb's version contains in-frame clones alone and is incomplete. The table shows 15,000 to 20,000 clones, with roughly 84% occurring only once. Sequenced input: peripheral blood. The receptor source for this set is a man aged 35-49 years with active COVID-19.

The rearrangement links TRBV7-9 to TRBJ1-3; D is perhaps TRBD1 (5 bases). This CDR3 has 15 residues. Germline V gene sequence: CDR1 SEHNR, CDR2 FQNEAQ (reference sequence). Trimming removed 4 bases at V and 0 bases at J, with 10 bases between. CDR3 protein: CASSSGLHSGNTIYF. The CDR3 DNA sequence: TGTGCCAGCAGCTCGGGACTTCACTCTGGAAACACCATATATTTT.

The chain employs TRBV6-2 or TRBV6-3 and TRBJ1-2; 11 nucleotides match TRBD1. The CDR3 has 15 residues. Looked up from germline, CDR1 is MNHEY and CDR2 is SVGEGT. Germline trimming cut 6 bases from V and 4 bases from J; bases unmatched to any gene: 7. CDR3 DNA: TGTGCCAGCAGCTTTGGGACAGGGGGTTTCTATGGCTACACCTTC. Its translation: CASSFGTGGFYGYTF.

The chain recombines TRBV27 with TRBJ2-7, with TRBD2 identical over 7 bases. V was pared by 5 bases and J by 5 bases, with 9 bases of the junction left unmatched. Germline V gives CDR1 MNHEY, CDR2 SMNVEV (reference sequence). The CDR3 spans 14 residues. Written as DNA, the CDR3 is TGTGCCAGCAGTCCCAGGAGGGCGGGAGACGAGCAGTACTTC. Its translation: CASSPRRAGDEQYF.

This chain links TRBV4-1 with TRBJ2-2; 11 nucleotides agree with TRBD2. Trimming cost V 4 bases and J 4 bases; bases outside gene matches: 17. The CDR3 spans 20 residues. Germline assignment: CDR1 MGHRA and CDR2 YSYEKL. This CDR3 reads CASSRTSGRLASSRTGELFF. The CDR3 DNA sequence: TGCGCCAGCAGCCGAACTAGCGGGAGATTAGCTTCGTCGCGCACCGGGGAGCTGTTTTTT.

The V gene is TRBV5-1, the J gene TRBJ1-1, with 7 bases matching TRBD1. CDR1 is SGHRS, CDR2 YFSETQ, per germline. The CDR3 sequence is 14 residues long. V lost 3 bases, J lost 6 bases, and 8 bases stayed unmatched. Here the CDR3 reads CASSWRGGHAEAFF. The CDR3 bases are TGCGCCAGCAGCTGGAGAGGGGGCCACGCTGAAGCTTTCTTT.

The gene calls are TRBV27 and TRBJ2-1; the match to TRBD2 covers 8 bases. The V segment lost 5 bases and the J segment 8 bases; nucleotides outside the gene matches: 8. CDR3 length equals 14 residues. Germline V gene sequence: CDR1 MNHEY, CDR2 SMNVEV (reference sequence). CDR3 coding DNA: TGTGCCAGCAGTATTAGAAGCGGGAGTGATGAGCAGTTCTTC. The encoded protein is CASSIRSGSDEQFF.

This chain uses TRBV6-5 with TRBJ1-1, with D tentatively TRBD1 (6 bases). Germline loops: CDR1 MNHEY, CDR2 SVGAGI. The CDR3 is 13 amino acids. Trimming removed 6 bases at V and 7 bases at J, with 15 bases between. The CDR3 loop reads CASRQPGQNEAFF. The CDR3 DNA sequence: TGTGCCAGCAGGCAACCGGGACAAAATGAAGCTTTCTTT.

CDR3: CAWSVRLRGSAKNIQYF. The CDR3 nucleotides read TGTGCCTGGAGTGTACGGTTGCGTGGTTCAGCCAAAAACATTCAGTACTTC. The V gene is TRBV30, the J gene TRBJ2-4; D remains ambiguous. CDR1 GTSNPN and CDR2 SVGIG come from the germline V gene (reference sequence). This CDR3 spans 17 amino acids. The V and J ends lost 0 bases and 0 bases respectively, with 15 bases between them.

The rearrangement uses TRBV19 and TRBJ2-1; TRBD2 matches 10 bases. Germline V gene data show CDR1 as LNHDA and CDR2 as SQIVND (reference sequence). The V segment lost 9 bases and the J segment 7 bases; nucleotides outside the gene matches: 9. The CDR3 length is 14 residues. In nucleotides, the CDR3 is TGTGCCAGCAGCGGGAGGGAACGTTTAAATGAGCAGTTCTTC. Protein: CASSGRERLNEQFF.

The gene calls are TRBV7-2 and TRBJ1-2, with a possible D match to TRBD1 (6 bases). CDR1 SGHTA and CDR2 FQGNSA come from the germline V gene. This CDR3 is 13 amino acids long. With 3 bases removed from V and 9 bases from J, the gap between germline ends came to 14 bases. CDR3 loop: CASSFDYRESYTF. CDR3 nucleotides: TGTGCCAGCAGCTTCGATTACAGGGAGAGCTACACCTTC.

The chain carries TRBV2 and TRBJ1-5; a weak D match, TRBD1 (6 bases). The germline CDR1 and CDR2 sequences are SNHLY and FYNNEI. Trimming left V 6 bases short and J 6 bases short, with 18 bases between. The CDR3 is 15 amino acids. CDR3 sequence: CASSLEQGGAQPQHF. DNA for the CDR3: TGTGCCAGCAGCCTCGAACAGGGTGGGGCTCAGCCCCAGCATTTT.

The chain joins TRBV11-1 to TRBJ1-2, with TRBD1 as a possible D gene (5 bases). CDR1 is SGHAT and CDR2 is FQDESV in the germline V gene (reference sequence). V was pared by 5 bases and J by 8 bases, with 18 bases between. The CDR3 covers 14 residues. The CDR3 here is CASSLTQGAKGYTF. Written as DNA, the CDR3 is TGTGCCAGCAGCCTAACTCAGGGCGCTAAAGGCTACACCTTC.

This sequence joins TRBV6-5 and TRBJ1-2; a possible D gene is TRBD1 (6 bases). Trimming took off 7 bases at V and 6 bases at J, with 21 bases between the two ends. The CDR3 has 15 residues. The germline V gene has CDR1 MNHEY and CDR2 SVGAGI. CDR3 bases: TGTGCCAGCATTCGAAGATCCACAGGGCTTGATGGCTACACCTTC. Translation gives CASIRRSTGLDGYTF.

This chain connects TRBV14 to TRBJ2-1; 7 bases align to TRBD1. Germline CDR1 reads SGHDN; CDR2 reads FVKESK. V shed 0 bases and J 5 bases; nucleotides not matched to a gene: 10. There are 17 residues in the CDR3. The CDR3 nucleotides are TGTGCCAGCAGCCAAGACCTGACAGGGTGGGTCGACAATGAGCAGTTCTTC. Translated, it gives CASSQDLTGWVDNEQFF.

CDR3 amino acids: CASSPVSGNTIYF. CDR3 coding DNA: TGTGCCAGCAGCCCGGTCTCTGGAAACACCATATATTTT. This sequence joins TRBV7-2 and TRBJ1-3; no reliable D call. The V end was cut by 5 bases, the J end by 0 bases, with 5 bases between. There are 13 residues in the CDR3. CDR1 and CDR2 (germline): SGHTA, FQGNSA.

Relative to its sample, this clone is medium-sized. This chain connects TRBV7-9 to TRBJ2-7; D not resolved. The V gene lost 7 bases and the J gene lost 2 bases, with 18 bases spanning the gap. The CDR3 runs 15 residues. The germline V gene encodes CDR1 SEHNR and CDR2 FQNEAQ (reference sequence). CDR3 nucleotide sequence: TGTGCCAGCACGCCACTTGCGGAATTTCCCTACGAGCAGTACTTC. The encoded protein is CASTPLAEFPYEQYF. The full variable domain, rest sourced from reference TRBV7-9 and TRBJ2-7, is DTGVSQNPRHKITKRGQNVTFRCDPISEHNRLYWYRQTLGQGPEFLTYFQNEAQLEKSRLLSDRFSAERPKGSFSTLEIQRTEQGDSAMYLCASTPLAEFPYEQYFGPGTRLTVT.

This clone was counted once. J is TRBJ2-7 and V is TRBV28, with a tentative D call TRBD1 (5 bases). CDR1 is MDHEN and CDR2 is SYDVKM in the germline V gene. The CDR3 is 11 residues long. V dropped 8 bases and J dropped 5 bases, with 10 bases sitting between them. The CDR3 reads CASGPRDEQYF. The CDR3 DNA reads TGTGCCAGCGGACCCAGGGACGAGCAGTACTTC.

This clone was picked up a small number of times. CDR3 coding DNA: TGTGCCAGTAGGTCGATTTACCGGGACAGGGTTAAGTACGAGCAGTACTTC. As protein: CASRSIYRDRVKYEQYF. The chain employs TRBV19 and TRBJ2-7; 9 positions match TRBD1. The CDR3 is made up of 17 amino acids. The V segment lost 6 bases and the J segment 4 bases; nucleotides outside the gene matches: 16. Germline V gives CDR1 LNHDA, CDR2 SQIVND (reference sequence). Looking up the rest from reference TRBV19 and TRBJ2-7 gives the full variable domain: DGGITQSPKYLFRKEGQNVTLSCEQNLNHDAMYWYRQDPGQGLRLIYYSQIVNDFQKGDIAEGYSVSREKKESFPLTVTSAQKNPTAFYLCASRSIYRDRVKYEQYFGPGTRLTVT.

This chain connects TRBV9 to TRBJ2-1; 12 nucleotides align to TRBD2. Germline V gives CDR1 SGDLS, CDR2 YYNGEE. CDR3 length equals 17 residues. After removal of 0 bases from V and 4 bases from J, the junction contained 5 bases not matched to a gene. CDR3 sequence reads: CASSVVASGGAYNEQFF. CDR3 in DNA: TGTGCCAGCAGCGTAGTGGCTAGCGGGGGGGCATACAATGAGCAGTTCTTC. The whole variable domain, filled in from reference TRBV9 and TRBJ2-1, reads DSGVTQTPKHLITATGQRVTLRCSPRSGDLSVYWYQQSLDQGLQFLIQYYNGEERAKGNILERFSAQQFPDLHSELNLSSLELGDSALYFCASSVVASGGAYNEQFFGPGTRLTVL.

The genes are TRBV9 and TRBJ1-3; D ambiguous. CDR1 SGDLS and CDR2 YYNGEE come from the germline V gene. The CDR3 consists of 16 residues. The ends were cut back, 2 bases at V and 2 bases at J, with 14 bases in the middle. CDR3 amino acids: CASSVDPAGTGNTIYF. CDR3 coding DNA: TGTGCCAGCAGCGTTGACCCTGCGGGGACTGGAAACACCATATATTTT.